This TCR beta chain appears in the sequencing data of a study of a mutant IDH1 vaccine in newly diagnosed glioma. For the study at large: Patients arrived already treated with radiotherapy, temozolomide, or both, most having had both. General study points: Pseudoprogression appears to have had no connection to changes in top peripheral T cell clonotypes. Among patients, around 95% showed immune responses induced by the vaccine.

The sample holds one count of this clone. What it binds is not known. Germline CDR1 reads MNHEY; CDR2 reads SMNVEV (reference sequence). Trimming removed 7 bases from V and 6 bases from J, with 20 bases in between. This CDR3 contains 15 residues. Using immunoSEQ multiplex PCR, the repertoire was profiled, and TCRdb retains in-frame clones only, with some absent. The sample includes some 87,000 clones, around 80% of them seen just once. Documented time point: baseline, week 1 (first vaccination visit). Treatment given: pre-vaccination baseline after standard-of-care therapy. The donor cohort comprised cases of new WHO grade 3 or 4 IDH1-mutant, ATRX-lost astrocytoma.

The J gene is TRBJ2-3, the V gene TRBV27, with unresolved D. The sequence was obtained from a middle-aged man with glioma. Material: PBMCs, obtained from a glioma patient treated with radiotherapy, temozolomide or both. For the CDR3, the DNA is TGTGCCAGCACCCTCCGAGGCCCTCGAACCGATACGCAGTATTTT. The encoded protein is CASTLRGPRTDTQYF.